What follows are 12 T cell receptor beta chains derived from one specimen sequenced in a study of blood T cell repertoires in COVID-19. TCRdb's table, derived via immunoSEQ multiplex PCR, lists solely in-frame clones and lacks some. The data contain some 100,000 clones, over 75% of them singletons. Input material: peripheral blood. The receptors shown here come from a woman aged 25-40 years with acute or convalescent COVID-19.

The chain has TRBV7-3 and TRBJ1-6; the D is unclear. V dropped 3 bases and J dropped 9 bases, with 9 bases sitting between them. This CDR3 comprises 13 residues. Germline V gives CDR1 SGHTA, CDR2 FQGTGA. CDR3 sequence (DNA): TGTGCCAGCAGCTTGGCAGGAGGTTCACCCCTCCACTTT. It codes for CASSLAGGSPLHF.

V usage is TRBV5-1 and J usage is TRBJ1-2; a possible D gene is TRBD1 (6 bases). The CDR3 is 11 residues long. V shed 7 bases and J shed 7 bases, with 11 bases lying between them. Germline CDR1 SGHRS, CDR2 YFSETQ. The CDR3 region is CASGEGGGYTF. The DNA for the CDR3 is TGCGCCAGCGGCGAAGGGGGTGGCTACACCTTC.

The chain is built from TRBV6-5 and TRBJ2-7, with a weak D call TRBD2 (5 bases). Germline V gene sequence: CDR1 MNHEY, CDR2 SVGAGI. This CDR3 spans 15 amino acids. V was pared by 2 bases and J by 2 bases, with 13 bases between. The DNA of the CDR3 is TGTGCCAGCAGTTACGTCGGGGTAAGCCCCTACGAGCAGTACTTC. This sequence encodes CASSYVGVSPYEQYF.

This clone has just one count. The chain couples TRBV12-5 to TRBJ1-3; TRBD1 is a possible D gene (6 bases). The CDR3 contains 14 residues. Trimming took 6 bases from V and 1 from J, leaving 10 bases between them. In germline, CDR1 is LGHNT, CDR2 FRNRAP. CDR3 DNA: TGTGCTAGTGGCACAGGGTCATCTGGAAACACCATATATTTT. Its translation: CASGTGSSGNTIYF.

The V and J genes are TRBV29-1 and TRBJ1-1; 10 positions agree with TRBD1. V lost 7 bases to trimming and J lost 4 bases; unmatched junction nucleotides: 9. This CDR3 is built from 14 residues. Germline CDR1 and CDR2: SQVTM and ANQGSEA. The CDR3 DNA is TGCAGCGCCGCCCAGAGGACAGGGGGCACTGAAGCTTTCTTT. As protein: CSAAQRTGGTEAFF.

The rearrangement joins TRBV4-1 to TRBJ1-5, with a possible D match to TRBD1 (5 bases). Trimming stripped 1 base from V and 0 bases from J, with 10 bases between. CDR3 length: 16 amino acids. Germline V gene data show CDR1 as MGHRA and CDR2 as YSYEKL. CDR3 region: CASSQVVDSSNQPQHF. CDR3 nucleotide sequence: TGCGCCAGCAGCCAAGTCGTCGACAGTAGCAATCAGCCCCAGCATTTT.

This clone was seen more than once but under ten times. This sequence joins TRBV7-8 and TRBJ1-1; TRBD1 aligns across 9 bases. The CDR3 spans 15 residues. Germline CDR1 reads SGHVS; CDR2 reads FQNEAQ. V lost 0 bases, J lost 5 bases, and 4 bases stayed unmatched. This CDR3 is CASSLAGTGITEAFF. CDR3 nucleotide sequence: TGTGCCAGCAGCTTAGCCGGGACAGGGATAACTGAAGCTTTCTTT.

This chain connects TRBV19 to TRBJ2-6, with D maybe TRBD2 (7 bases). The V gene's germline CDR1 is LNHDA and CDR2 SQIVND (reference sequence). This CDR3 spans 15 amino acids. V was trimmed by 3 bases and J by 2 bases, leaving 8 bases between them. The CDR3 here is CASSMGGPGANVLTF. For the CDR3, the DNA is TGTGCCAGTAGTATGGGGGGGCCTGGGGCCAACGTCCTGACTTTC.

V gene TRBV5-1 combines with J gene TRBJ2-7; no reliable D call. Trimming removed 5 bases at V and 3 bases at J, with 6 bases between. The CDR3 sequence is 11 residues long. The germline gives CDR1 SGHRS, CDR2 YFSETQ. CDR3 protein: CASSNGYEQYF. The CDR3 nucleotides are TGCGCCAGCAGTAACGGCTACGAGCAGTACTTC.

The chain links TRBV27 to TRBJ2-7, with TRBD1 identical over 7 bases. V gave up 4 bases and J gave up 0 bases; unmatched junction bases: 6. The CDR3 sequence is 15 residues long. CDR1 is MNHEY, CDR2 SMNVEV, per germline (reference sequence). For the CDR3, the DNA is TGTGCCAGCAGTTCCAGGGGGTCGAGCTCCTACGAGCAGTACTTC. Translated, it gives CASSSRGSSSYEQYF.

The CDR3 sequence is CASSSGPVSGLGWAQYF. DNA for the CDR3: TGTGCCAGCTCCAGCGGCCCAGTGAGCGGCCTGGGGTGGGCGCAGTATTTT. This chain joins TRBV27 and TRBJ2-3, with D maybe TRBD2 (5 bases). Germline CDR1 MNHEY, CDR2 SMNVEV (reference sequence). The CDR3 extends over 17 amino acids. Deletions cut 8 bases from V and 10 bases from J, with 31 bases between.

This chain connects TRBV5-1 to TRBJ1-1; D may be TRBD1 (5 bases). V was trimmed by 1 base and J by 7 bases, leaving 8 bases between them. Germline V CDR1 and CDR2: SGHRS, YFSETQ. The CDR3 runs to 12 residues. The CDR3 DNA reads as TGCGCCAGCAGCTTGACAGGCATTGAAGCTTTCTTT. Its translation: CASSLTGIEAFF.